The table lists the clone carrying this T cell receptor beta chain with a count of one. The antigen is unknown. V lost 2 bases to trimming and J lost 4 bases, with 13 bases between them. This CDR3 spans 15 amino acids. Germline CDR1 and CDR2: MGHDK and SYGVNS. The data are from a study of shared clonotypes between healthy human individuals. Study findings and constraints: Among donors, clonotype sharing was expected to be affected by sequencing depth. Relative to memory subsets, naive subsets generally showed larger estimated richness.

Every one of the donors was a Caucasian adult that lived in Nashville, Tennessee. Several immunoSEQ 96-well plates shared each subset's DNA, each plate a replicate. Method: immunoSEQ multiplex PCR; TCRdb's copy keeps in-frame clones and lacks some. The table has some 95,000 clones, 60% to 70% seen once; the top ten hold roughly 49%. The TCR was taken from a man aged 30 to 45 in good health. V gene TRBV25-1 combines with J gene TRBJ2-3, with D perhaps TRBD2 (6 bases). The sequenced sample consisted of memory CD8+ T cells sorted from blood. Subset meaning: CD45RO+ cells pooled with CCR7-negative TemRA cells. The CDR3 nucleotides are TGTGCCAGCAGTGAAGGTTACGGGAGTTCAGATACGCAGTATTTT. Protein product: CASSEGYGSSDTQYF.